This paragraph covers one T cell receptor (beta chain) sequence. Its antigen remains unknown. Germline trimming cut 5 bases from V and 9 bases from J; bases unmatched to any gene: 7. The CDR3 runs 13 residues. The germline V gene has CDR1 DFQATT and CDR2 SNEGSKA (reference sequence). The source of the sample is a study of CD8 T cells in Susac syndrome. Points from the study as a whole: Susac CD8+ clonal expansion peaked in TEMRA cells and active patients.

The RNA input was roughly 0.45 to 1 ug, and it was reverse transcribed with random hexamers. The CDR3 of TCR beta was amplified by immunoSEQ multiplex PCR across 54 Vbeta and 13 Jbeta. In TCRdb, the immunoSEQ multiplex PCR reads were re-called with MiXCR into one record per CDR3 protein. The table has about 110,000 distinct CDR3 sequences, 94% seen once; the top ten hold 0.41%. The authors carried out high-throughput sequencing of TCR beta. They applied it to CD8+ and CD4+ T cells obtained from blood. This receptor was taken from a human donor with Susac syndrome. The chain has TRBV20-1 and TRBJ1-6; TRBD1 agrees at 7 bases. The specimen sequenced was CD8+ T cells from PBMCs. CDR3 DNA sequence: TGCAGTGCTGCCCCTGACAGGGTTTCACCCCTCCACTTT. Protein: CSAAPDRVSPLHF.